These 19 T cell receptor beta chains were sequenced from one sample in a study of Ad26.COV2.S vaccination and SARS-CoV-2 variants. Treatment indicated: approximately 18 received Ad26.COV2.S at low or high dose, single or two shots; about 5 received placebo; per-sample allocation not given. Collection of samples fell on day 63 after the first vaccine or placebo injection. TCRdb keeps only in-frame clones here, not all; method: immunoSEQ multiplex PCR. The table has 350,000 to 550,000 clones, 80% to 90% seen once. The material sequenced was peripheral blood, taken in a trial of Ad26.COV2.S vaccine versus placebo. The receptors originated from a person between 18 and 65 years old who received the Ad26.COV2.S COVID-19 vaccine or a placebo.

The V and J genes are TRBV3-1 (or the pseudogene TRBV3-2) and TRBJ2-5, with no clear D. CDR1 is LGHDT and CDR2 is YNNKEL in the germline V gene (reference sequence). There are 13 residues in the CDR3. Trimming left V 4 bases short and J 5 bases short, with 11 bases between. The CDR3 protein is CASSLTNGETQYF. The CDR3 DNA follows: TGTGCCAGCAGCCTCACCAACGGGGAGACCCAGTACTTC.

The chain has TRBV7-5 and TRBJ2-7; the DNA was not compared with TRBD2, the D call given in the table. TRBV7-5 is a pseudogene. This CDR3 is 15 amino acids long. DNA of the CDR3: TGTGCCAGAAGCTGGGGGGGGGCCCCTCACCACGAGCAGTACGTC. Translation: CARSWGGAPHHEQYV.

This chain joins TRBV9 and TRBJ1-3; D may be TRBD1 (6 bases). The germline gives CDR1 SGDLS, CDR2 YYNGEE. V was pared by 4 bases and J by 4 bases, with 15 bases between. This CDR3 has 15 amino acids. CDR3 sequence reads: CASSPGHVLGNTIYF. The CDR3 coding sequence is TGTGCCAGCAGCCCGGGACACGTACTCGGAAACACCATATATTTT.

This clone showed up just a few times. This chain uses TRBV9 with TRBJ2-2; a possible D gene is TRBD1 (6 bases). The CDR3 consists of 16 residues. CDR1 and CDR2 from the germline V gene are SGDLS and YYNGEE. V was shortened by 4 bases and J by 6 bases, with 19 bases between the two germline ends. The CDR3 nucleotides read TGTGCCAGCAGCACTACCGGGACAAGGGTGTCCGGGGAGCTGTTTTTT. Translating it yields CASSTTGTRVSGELFF.

The chain is built from TRBV4-3 and TRBJ2-1; TRBD2 aligns across 12 bases. This CDR3 spans 17 amino acids. V lost 4 bases to trimming and J lost 4 bases; unmatched junction nucleotides: 8. Germline lookup yields CDR1 LGHNA and CDR2 YSLEER. CDR3 protein: CASSRVLTSGGYNEQFF. The CDR3, as DNA: TGCGCCAGCAGCCGAGTACTAACTAGCGGGGGGTACAATGAGCAGTTCTTC.

The rearrangement uses TRBV5-5 and TRBJ2-1; 7 bases fit TRBD1. This CDR3 has 14 residues. The V segment lost 3 bases and the J segment 6 bases; nucleotides outside the gene matches: 6. The V gene's germline CDR1 is SGHKS and CDR2 YYEKEE (reference sequence). CDR3 coding DNA: TGTGCCAGCAGCTCGGACAGGTTGGGCAATGAGCAGTTCTTC. Protein product: CASSSDRLGNEQFF.

The rearrangement joins TRBV5-1 to TRBJ1-1, with 7 nucleotides matching TRBD1. This CDR3 has 15 residues. V lost 4 bases, J lost 0 bases, and 6 bases stayed unmatched. Germline CDR1 is SGHRS and CDR2 is YFSETQ. The CDR3 here is CASSQNRGMNTEAFF. Here the CDR3 DNA reads TGCGCCAGCAGCCAAAACAGGGGAATGAACACTGAAGCTTTCTTT.

This chain uses TRBV11-2 with TRBJ2-3; 8 bases are a match to TRBD2. The CDR3 is 15 amino acids. Germline assignment: CDR1 SGHAT and CDR2 FQNNGV. V lost 5 bases to trimming and J lost 6 bases; unmatched junction nucleotides: 10. The CDR3 loop is CASSATPGLADTQYF. The DNA of the CDR3 is TGTGCCAGCAGCGCAACCCCCGGACTAGCTGATACGCAGTATTTT.

The chain uses TRBV18 and TRBJ2-2, with a weak D call TRBD2 (5 bases). This CDR3 has 15 residues. Germline-derived CDR1 and CDR2 are KGHSH and LQKENI. With 0 bases removed from V and 7 bases from J, the gap between germline ends came to 12 bases. CDR3 in DNA: TGTGCCAGCTCACCACCGACTACCGGAGGCGGGGAGCTGTTTTTT. Its translation is CASSPPTTGGGELFF.

V gene TRBV5-1 combines with J gene TRBJ1-2, with unresolved D. This CDR3 has 13 residues. CDR1 is SGHRS, CDR2 YFSETQ, per germline. With 2 bases removed from V and 8 bases from J, the gap between germline ends came to 13 bases. In DNA, the CDR3 is TGCGCCAGCAGCTTAGGATCGTCTGGAGGCTACACCTTC. As protein: CASSLGSSGGYTF. The full variable domain, completed using reference TRBV5-1 and TRBJ1-2, is KAGVTQTPRYLIKTRGQQVTLSCSPISGHRSVSWYQQTPGQGLQFLFEYFSETQRNKGNFPGRFSGRQFSNSRSEMNVSTLELGDSALYLCASSLGSSGGYTFGSGTRLTVV.

The rearrangement links TRBV2 to TRBJ2-7; TRBD2 aligns across 12 bases. Germline values: CDR1 SNHLY, CDR2 FYNNEI. The J segment lost 4 bases and the V segment lost 6 bases, leaving 7 bases of the junction unmatched. The length of the CDR3 is 15 residues. CDR3 sequence (DNA): TGTGCCAGCAGGGGGAGACTAGCGGGGGTGTACGAGCAGTACTTC. Translated, it gives CASRGRLAGVYEQYF.

The gene calls are TRBV5-4 and TRBJ2-3; D unresolved. The CDR3 covers 13 residues. Trimming stripped 2 bases from V and 1 base from J, with 5 bases between. Germline V gene data show CDR1 as SGHNT and CDR2 as YYREEE (reference sequence). The CDR3 is CASSLVRTDTQYF. CDR3 DNA sequence: TGTGCCAGCAGCTTAGTGCGCACAGATACGCAGTATTTT.

The rearrangement joins TRBV3-1 (or the pseudogene TRBV3-2) to TRBJ1-3; D is possibly TRBD1 (5 bases). V was clipped by 1 base and J by 0 bases, with 13 bases between them. This CDR3 has 17 residues. Germline V CDR1 and CDR2: LGHDT, YNNKEL (reference sequence). CDR3 bases: TGTGCCAGCAGCCAAGTATTCGGGGGTCACTCTGGAAACACCATATATTTT. Residues: CASSQVFGGHSGNTIYF.

This chain connects TRBV5-6 to TRBJ1-5; 10 nucleotides agree with TRBD1. The junction had 1 base not matched to a gene; V was cut back by 7 bases and J by 0 bases. CDR3 length equals 14 residues. Germline V lookup: CDR1 SGHDT, CDR2 YYEEEE. The DNA of the CDR3 is TGTGCCAGCCGGACAGGGGGTAGCAATCAGCCCCAGCATTTT. Residues: CASRTGGSNQPQHF.

The chain recombines TRBV19 with TRBJ2-3, with D possibly TRBD2 on 6 matching bases. Germline loops: CDR1 LNHDA, CDR2 SQIVND (reference sequence). This CDR3 is built from 12 residues. Trimming removed 4 bases at V and 15 bases at J, with 17 bases between. The CDR3 DNA is TGTGCCAGTAGTACCGGGACTTTAAGGCAATATTTT. This translates into CASSTGTLRQYF.

The chain is built from TRBV4-3 and TRBJ1-5, with D maybe TRBD1 (5 bases). This CDR3 spans 14 amino acids. V lost 0 bases and J lost 9, with 12 bases in between. The germline V gene encodes CDR1 LGHNA and CDR2 YSLEER. CDR3 region: CASSQEWWRGPQHF. Here the CDR3 DNA reads TGCGCCAGCAGCCAAGAATGGTGGAGGGGGCCCCAGCATTTT.

The chain has TRBV7-9 and TRBJ2-1; D is ambiguous. V shed 5 bases and J shed 4 bases, with 18 bases lying between them. This CDR3 has 16 amino acids. In germline, CDR1 is SEHNR, CDR2 FQNEAQ (reference sequence). CDR3 DNA: TGTGCCAGCAGCCATTTAGGACCTGTCTCGTACAATGAGCAGTTCTTC. Translating gives CASSHLGPVSYNEQFF. Full variable domain (missing parts from reference TRBV7-9 and TRBJ2-1): DTGVSQNPRHKITKRGQNVTFRCDPISEHNRLYWYRQTLGQGPEFLTYFQNEAQLEKSRLLSDRFSAERPKGSFSTLEIQRTEQGDSAMYLCASSHLGPVSYNEQFFGPGTRLTVL.

V gene TRBV11-1 combines with J gene TRBJ2-7; D may correspond to TRBD1 or TRBD2 (5 bases each). The CDR3 loop spans 15 amino acids. The V end lost 5 bases, the J end lost 7 bases, and 21 bases lay between the germline ends. The germline gives CDR1 SGHAT, CDR2 FQDESV (reference sequence). This chain's CDR3 is CASSPFNEGLGEQYF. The CDR3 DNA reads as TGTGCCAGCAGCCCTTTTAATGAGGGGTTAGGAGAGCAGTACTTC.

The rearrangement joins TRBV5-1 to TRBJ2-3; D gene unclear. V lost 3 bases and J lost 0, with 8 bases in between. Germline V gives CDR1 SGHRS, CDR2 YFSETQ. The CDR3 totals 14 residues. This CDR3 is CASSYDTSTDTQYF. CDR3 sequence (DNA): TGCGCCAGCAGCTACGACACCAGCACAGATACGCAGTATTTT.